This TCR beta chain was retrieved from a study of T cell repertoires in cytomegalovirus infection. Study-level results: The ex vivo response was dominated by HLA-C-restricted CMV-specific TCR beta clonotypes.

V was trimmed by 0 bases and J by 2 bases, leaving 7 bases between them. The CDR3 spans 15 residues. Germline V lookup: CDR1 MGHRA, CDR2 YSYEKL. TCRdb ran MiXCR on the reads and lists one entry per CDR3 protein. The sample lists a few hundred thousand distinct CDR3 sequences, about 28% occurring once. Concerning this clonotype: What it recognizes is unknown.

This clonotype was obtained from a human donor in good health (CMV status not recorded). Some clones in this sample may be carry-over from other donors' samples. The rearrangement uses TRBV4-1 and TRBJ2-2; no reliable D call. This specimen was cultured PBMCs, taken from culture after CMV antigen stimulation. CDR3 in DNA: TGCGCCAGCAGCCAAGAAAGTGCCAACACCGGGGAGCTGTTTTTT. Amino acids: CASSQESANTGELFF.